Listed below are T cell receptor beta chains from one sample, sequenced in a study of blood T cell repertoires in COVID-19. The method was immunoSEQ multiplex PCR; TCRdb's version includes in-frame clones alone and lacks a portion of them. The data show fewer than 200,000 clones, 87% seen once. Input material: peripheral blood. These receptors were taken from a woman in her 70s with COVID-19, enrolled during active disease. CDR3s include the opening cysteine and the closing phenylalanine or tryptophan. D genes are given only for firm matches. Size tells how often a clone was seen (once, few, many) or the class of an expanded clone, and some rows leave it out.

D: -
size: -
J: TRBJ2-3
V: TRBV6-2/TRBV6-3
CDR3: CASSYSLGGGHTDTQYF
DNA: TGTGCCAGCAGTTACTCGTTAGGTGGAGGCCACACAGATACGCAGTATTTT

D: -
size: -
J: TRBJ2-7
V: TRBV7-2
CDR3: CASSLGLEQYF
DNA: TGTGCCAGCAGCTTAGGTCTCGAGCAGTACTTC

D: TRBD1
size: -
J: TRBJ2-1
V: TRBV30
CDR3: CAWSGTGGYSEQFF
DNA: TGTGCCTGGTCCGGGACAGGGGGTTATAGTGAGCAGTTCTTC

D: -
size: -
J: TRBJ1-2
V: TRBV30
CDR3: CAWSRGSDGYTF
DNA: TGTGCCTGGAGTAGAGGGTCGGATGGCTACACCTTC

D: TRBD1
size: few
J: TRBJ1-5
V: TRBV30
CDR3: CAWSNRGSQPQHF
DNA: TGTGCCTGGAGCAACAGGGGGAGTCAGCCCCAGCATTTT

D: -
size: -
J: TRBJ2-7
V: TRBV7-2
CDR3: CASSLEGSGPAGLYYEQYF
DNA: TGTGCCAGCAGCTTAGAAGGTTCGGGCCCCGCGGGACTTTACTACGAGCAGTACTTC

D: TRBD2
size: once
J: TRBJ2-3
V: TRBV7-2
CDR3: CASSLSSPGLATNTQYF
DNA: TGTGCCAGCAGCCTTTCCTCACCGGGACTAGCGACAAATACGCAGTATTTT

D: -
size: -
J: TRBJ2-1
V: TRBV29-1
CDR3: CSVERGALQFF
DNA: TGCAGCGTTGAACGGGGGGCATTGCAGTTCTTC

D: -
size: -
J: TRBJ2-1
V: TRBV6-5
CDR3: CASSAGYGEQFF
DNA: TGTGCCAGCAGCGCAGGGTACGGTGAGCAGTTCTTC

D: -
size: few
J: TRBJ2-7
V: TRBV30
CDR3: CAWSRGFSSYEQYF
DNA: TGTGCCTGGAGCAGGGGCTTTAGCTCCTACGAGCAGTACTTC

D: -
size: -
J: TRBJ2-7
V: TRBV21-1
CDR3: CASSKLGTGSSYEQYF
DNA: TGTGCCAGCAGCAAACTCGGGACAGGGAGCTCCTACGAGCAGTACTTC

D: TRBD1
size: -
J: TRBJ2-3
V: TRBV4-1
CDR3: CASSQAGTGGADTQYF
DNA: TGCGCCAGCAGCCAAGCCGGGACAGGGGGCGCAGATACGCAGTATTTT

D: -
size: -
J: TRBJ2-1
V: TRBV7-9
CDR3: CASSLAGSGPGTEQFF
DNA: TGTGCCAGCAGCTTAGCGGGTAGCGGCCCCGGGACTGAGCAGTTCTTC

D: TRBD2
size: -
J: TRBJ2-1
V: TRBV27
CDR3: CASSGTSGIYNEQFF
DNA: TGTGCCAGCAGCGGGACTAGCGGGATCTACAATGAGCAGTTCTTC

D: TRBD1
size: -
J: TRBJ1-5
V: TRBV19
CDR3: CATDRTGPNQPQHF
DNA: TGTGCCACTGACCGGACAGGACCCAATCAGCCCCAGCATTTT

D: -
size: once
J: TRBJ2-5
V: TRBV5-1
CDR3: CASSSRRGGETQYF
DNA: TGCGCCAGCAGCTCCCGCAGGGGTGGCGAGACCCAGTACTTC

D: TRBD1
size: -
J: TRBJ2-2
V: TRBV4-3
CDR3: CASSQTGQANGELFF
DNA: TGCGCCAGCAGCCAAACAGGACAGGCTAACGGGGAGCTGTTTTTT

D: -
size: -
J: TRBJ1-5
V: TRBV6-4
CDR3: CASTLQVSNQPQHF
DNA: TGTGCCAGCACCCTACAGGTTAGCAATCAGCCCCAGCATTTT

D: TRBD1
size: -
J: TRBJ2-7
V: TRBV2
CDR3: CASTRDRASYEQYF
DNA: TGTGCCAGCACCCGGGACAGGGCCTCCTACGAGCAGTACTTC

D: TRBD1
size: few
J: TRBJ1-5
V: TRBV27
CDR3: CASANRGLKPQHF
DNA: TGTGCCAGCGCAAACAGGGGGCTGAAGCCCCAGCATTTT

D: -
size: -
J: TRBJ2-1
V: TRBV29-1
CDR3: CSVVGHGYNEQFF
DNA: TGCAGCGTTGTGGGACACGGCTACAATGAGCAGTTCTTC

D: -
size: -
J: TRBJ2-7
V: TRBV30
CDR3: CAWETGIHEQYF
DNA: TGTGCCTGGGAGACAGGTATCCACGAGCAGTACTTC

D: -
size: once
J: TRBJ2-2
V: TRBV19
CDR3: CASNYGGNTGELFF
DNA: TGTGCCAGTAATTACGGGGGAAACACCGGGGAGCTGTTTTTT